Below, 27 T cell receptor beta chains from the same sample are listed, as sequenced in a study of CD8 T cells in Susac syndrome (dated by TCRdb to between 2019 and 2020). Libraries were prepared through the immunoSEQ multiplex PCR assay. RNA was extracted with the RNeasy kit and roughly 0.45 to 1 ug was reverse transcribed using random hexamers. TCRdb handled the public reads itself, with Q25 trimming in fastp and clone calling in MiXCR, and kept productive beta chains. Merged by CDR3 protein, the rows form single entries marked with the most common genes and DNA. The sample yields 150,000 to 190,000 distinct CDR3 sequences; approximately 94% were counted once. The ten largest make up around 0.21% of the sample. Sequencing input: CD8+ T cells from PBMCs. These receptors all come from a human donor with multiple sclerosis.

The chain links TRBV29-1 to TRBJ2-2; TRBD2 aligns across 8 bases. The CDR3 is 15 residues long. Germline V gene lookup returns CDR1 SQVTM and CDR2 ANQGSEA. V lost 6 bases, J lost 1 base, and 7 bases stayed unmatched. This chain's CDR3 is CSVLSGGLNTGELFF. The CDR3 nucleotides are TGCAGCGTCCTCAGCGGGGGATTGAACACCGGGGAGCTGTTTTTT.

The chain is built from TRBV20-1 and TRBJ2-4; D remains unclear. CDR1 is DFQATT, CDR2 SNEGSKA, per germline (reference sequence). V lost 0 bases and J lost 5, with 8 bases in between. There are 13 residues in the CDR3. CDR3 loop: CSARDSIENIQYF. The CDR3 DNA sequence: TGCAGTGCTAGAGATTCCATAGAAAACATTCAGTACTTC.

The rearrangement uses TRBV5-6 and TRBJ2-7; D is possibly TRBD1 or TRBD2 (6 bases each). This CDR3 is 14 amino acids long. Germline-derived CDR1 and CDR2 are SGHDT and YYEEEE. Trimming stripped 4 bases from V and 7 bases from J, with 18 bases between. CDR3 sequence (DNA): TGTGCCAGCAGCCTGGGGGGCGACTATTGGGAGCAGTACTTC. Translation gives CASSLGGDYWEQYF.

This chain connects TRBV24-1 to TRBJ2-3; D not certain. Trimming took 2 bases from V and 0 from J, leaving 8 bases between them. The CDR3 length is 15 residues. Per germline, CDR1 KGHDR and CDR2 SFDVKD. The CDR3 DNA sequence: TGTGCCACCAGTGATTCCCTGACTAGCACAGATACGCAGTATTTT. Amino acids: CATSDSLTSTDTQYF.

The V gene is TRBV5-4, the J gene TRBJ2-3, with 10 bases that match TRBD2. The CDR3 consists of 17 residues. The germline gives CDR1 SGHNT, CDR2 YYREEE (reference sequence). The trim removed 0 bases at V and 0 bases at J, leaving 4 bases unmatched. The CDR3 nucleotides are TGTGCCAGCAGCTTGGTCGGGACTAGCGCTAGCACAGATACGCAGTATTTT. Translation: CASSLVGTSASTDTQYF.

This chain joins TRBV9 and TRBJ2-7; D is unresolved. CDR1 and CDR2 from the germline V gene are SGDLS and YYNGEE. Trimming cost V 3 bases and J 0 bases, with 16 bases left between them. The CDR3 runs to 16 residues. The CDR3: CASSGGETGHSYEQYF. The CDR3 DNA reads TGTGCCAGCAGCGGAGGAGAAACGGGCCACTCCTACGAGCAGTACTTC.

V usage is TRBV3-1 and J usage is TRBJ2-1; no firm D call. The CDR3 totals 15 residues. Germline CDR1 and CDR2: LGHDT and YNNKEL (reference sequence). Trimming removed 5 bases at V and 0 bases at J, with 11 bases between. The CDR3 region has the DNA TGTGCCAGCAGCACTCAGAGGAGCTCCTACAATGAGCAGTTCTTC. The encoded protein is CASSTQRSSYNEQFF.

This chain uses TRBV5-6 with TRBJ1-1, with D possibly being TRBD1 (6 bases). Per germline, CDR1 SGHDT and CDR2 YYEEEE. The CDR3 runs to 13 residues. The ends were cut back, 4 bases at V and 5 bases at J, with 12 bases in the middle. The CDR3 is CASSPLGATEAFF. The DNA of the CDR3 is TGTGCCAGCAGCCCCCTGGGGGCGACTGAAGCTTTCTTT.

The gene calls are TRBV27 and TRBJ1-1; D perhaps matches TRBD1 (6 bases). The CDR3 spans 13 residues. Looked up from germline, CDR1 is MNHEY and CDR2 is SMNVEV (reference sequence). V lost 4 bases and J 2 bases, leaving 8 bases between the germline ends. CDR3 sequence (DNA): TGTGCCAGCAGTTCAGGGGACAACACTGAAGCTTTCTTT. Amino acid sequence: CASSSGDNTEAFF.

The chain uses TRBV13 and TRBJ1-2, with TRBD1 as a possible D gene (5 bases). The CDR3 sequence is 13 residues long. Trimming cost V 4 bases and J 1 base, with 7 bases left between them. CDR1 and CDR2 (germline): PRHDT, FYEKMQ (reference sequence). As DNA, the CDR3 is TGTGCCAGCAGCTCAGGGTTTAACTATGGCTACACCTTC. Its translation: CASSSGFNYGYTF.

Only a few counts were recorded for this clonotype. The chain links TRBV20-1 to TRBJ2-1; the match to TRBD2 covers 12 bases. This CDR3 region has 16 residues. Trimming took 4 bases from V and 5 from J; bases not matched to a gene: 9. Germline V CDR1 and CDR2: DFQATT, SNEGSKA (reference sequence). CDR3 nucleotide sequence: TGCAGTGCTACGCGGAGGACTAGCGGGGACAACAATGAGCAGTTCTTC. Residues: CSATRRTSGDNNEQFF.

The chain joins TRBV29-1 to TRBJ1-6, with TRBD1 matching 8 bases. Germline trimming cut 7 bases from V and 1 base from J; bases unmatched to any gene: 3. The CDR3 consists of 14 residues. Germline CDR1 SQVTM, CDR2 ANQGSEA. The CDR3 bases are TGCAGCGCCCGACAGGGGTCCTATAATTCACCCCTCCACTTT. It codes for CSARQGSYNSPLHF.

The chain is built from TRBV5-6 and TRBJ1-2; TRBD1 aligns across 11 bases. Germline lookup yields CDR1 SGHDT and CDR2 YYEEEE. With V trimmed by 3 bases and J by 4 bases, 2 bases remained unmatched. CDR3 length: 14 residues. The CDR3 here is CASSSGTGGYGYTF. CDR3 bases: TGTGCCAGCAGCTCGGGGACAGGGGGCTATGGCTACACCTTC.

The chain employs TRBV9 and TRBJ1-2; TRBD1 aligns across 7 bases. J lost 4 bases, V lost 0 bases, and 6 bases had no gene match. This CDR3 comprises 15 residues. The germline CDR1 and CDR2 sequences are SGDLS and YYNGEE. The chain's CDR3 is CASSVEVEGAYGYTF. DNA of the CDR3: TGTGCCAGCAGCGTAGAGGTCGAGGGGGCCTATGGCTACACCTTC.

The chain uses TRBV4-3 and TRBJ2-1; TRBD1 is a possible D gene (5 bases). The V gene's germline CDR1 is LGHNA and CDR2 YSLEER. The length of the CDR3 is 16 residues. The ends were cut back, 0 bases at V and 5 bases at J, with 14 bases in the middle. The CDR3 loop reads CASSQDRQPIHNEQFF. In DNA, the CDR3 is TGCGCCAGCAGCCAAGATAGACAGCCCATCCACAATGAGCAGTTCTTC.

The V gene is TRBV29-1, the J gene TRBJ1-2, with a possible D match to TRBD1 (6 bases). The CDR3 covers 15 residues. Trimming left V 2 bases short and J 6 bases short, with 19 bases between. Per the germline V gene, CDR1 is SQVTM and CDR2 is ANQGSEA. This CDR3 reads CSVEPGGGGLDGYTF. The CDR3 DNA reads TGCAGCGTTGAACCCGGCGGGGGGGGCTTGGATGGCTACACCTTC.

The rearrangement links TRBV5-1 to TRBJ2-3, with unresolved D. Germline lookup yields CDR1 SGHRS and CDR2 YFSETQ. V lost 9 bases to trimming and J lost 2 bases, with 13 bases between them. The CDR3 spans 13 residues. The CDR3 reads CAIPGPDTDTQYF. As DNA, the CDR3 is TGCGCCATACCGGGCCCCGACACAGATACGCAGTATTTT.

The chain is built from TRBV6-5 and TRBJ2-3, with a tentative D call TRBD1 (6 bases). CDR3 size: 16 residues. Per the germline V gene, CDR1 is MNHEY and CDR2 is SVGAGI. V gave up 0 bases and J gave up 2 bases, with 12 bases separating them. The chain's CDR3 is CASSYSGRGDTDTQYF. CDR3 nucleotides: TGTGCCAGCAGTTACTCCGGCAGGGGTGACACAGATACGCAGTATTTT.

The rearrangement joins TRBV4-1 to TRBJ2-3; 7 positions agree with TRBD2. V lost 0 bases to trimming and J lost 4 bases; unmatched junction nucleotides: 10. CDR1 and CDR2 (germline): MGHRA, YSYEKL. The CDR3 consists of 17 residues. This CDR3 reads CASSQDPPAGEADTQYF. As DNA, the CDR3 is TGCGCCAGCAGCCAAGACCCGCCGGCGGGGGAAGCAGATACGCAGTATTTT.

This chain uses TRBV29-1 with TRBJ2-7; 10 positions match TRBD1. The germline CDR1 and CDR2 sequences are SQVTM and ANQGSEA. The V segment lost 0 bases and the J segment 2 bases; nucleotides outside the gene matches: 7. CDR3 length equals 16 residues. CDR3 in DNA: TGCAGCGTTGAAGATAAGGGGACAGGGGTCACCTACGAGCAGTACTTC. Translated: CSVEDKGTGVTYEQYF.

As DNA, the CDR3 is TGTGCCACCCGGGGGGGCCGCGATGAGCAGTTCTTC. It encodes CATRGGRDEQFF. The J gene is TRBJ2-1, the V gene TRBV2, with 8 bases that match TRBD2. Germline V gene data show CDR1 as SNHLY and CDR2 as FYNNEI. The CDR3 runs to 12 residues. The junction had 7 bases not matched to a gene; V was cut back by 10 bases and J by 8 bases. The full variable domain, with the rest looked up from reference TRBV2 and TRBJ2-1, is EPEVTQTPSHQVTQMGQEVILRCVPISNHLYFYWYRQILGQKVEFLVSFYNNEISEKSEIFDDQFSVERPDGSNFTLKIRSTKLEDSAMYFCATRGGRDEQFFGPGTRLTVL.

V usage is TRBV11-2 and J usage is TRBJ2-3; TRBD2 matches 9 bases. V trimming: 5 bases; J trimming: 1 base; junction bases outside the gene matches: 4. CDR1 SGHAT and CDR2 FQNNGV come from the germline V gene. The CDR3 consists of 15 residues. The CDR3 spells CASSRRTSGTDTQYF. The CDR3, as DNA: TGTGCCAGCAGCCGAAGGACTAGCGGCACAGATACGCAGTATTTT. The variable domain in full, completed from reference TRBV11-2 and TRBJ2-3, reads EAGVAQSPRYKIIEKRQSVAFWCNPISGHATLYWYQQILGQGPKLLIQFQNNGVVDDSQLPKDRFSAERLKGVDSTLKIQPAKLEDSAVYLCASSRRTSGTDTQYFGPGTRLTVL.

This sequence joins TRBV20-1 and TRBJ1-5; 10 bases align to TRBD1. The CDR3 loop spans 14 amino acids. Germline CDR1 reads DFQATT; CDR2 reads SNEGSKA (reference sequence). With V trimmed by 5 bases and J by 7 bases, 8 bases remained unmatched. The chain's CDR3 is CSASWDRGGQPQHF. Written as DNA, the CDR3 is TGCAGTGCTTCTTGGGACAGGGGTGGGCAGCCCCAGCATTTT.

The chain combines TRBV23-1 with TRBJ2-1; D might be TRBD2 (7 bases). TRBV23-1 is filed as an ORF, its function uncertain. This CDR3 spans 16 amino acids. V was clipped by 8 bases and J by 7 bases, with 24 bases between them. The CDR3 nucleotides are TGCGCCAGCCCAATCGGGGGGCGGGCCATGGAAAATGAGCAGTTCTTC. This translates into CASPIGGRAMENEQFF.

This clonotype has only one observation. The gene calls are TRBV9 and TRBJ2-1, with 11 bases lining up with TRBD2. The length of the CDR3 is 15 residues. Looked up from germline, CDR1 is SGDLS and CDR2 is YYNGEE. Trimming at V came to 4 bases and at J to 3 bases, leaving 3 bases not matched to a gene. CDR3 in amino acids: CASSPGLAVYNEQFF. CDR3 nucleotide sequence: TGTGCCAGCAGCCCGGGACTAGCGGTCTACAATGAGCAGTTCTTC.

This sequence joins TRBV15 and TRBJ2-6, with D possibly matching TRBD1 (6 bases). V lost 0 bases, J lost 1 base, and 10 bases lay in between. Per the germline V gene, CDR1 is LNHNV and CDR2 is YYDKDF (reference sequence). This CDR3 region has 17 residues. The CDR3 DNA reads as TGTGCCACCAGCAGAGATTCAACAGGGTCTGGGGCCAACGTCCTGACTTTC. Translation gives CATSRDSTGSGANVLTF.

This clonotype has more than one count but fewer than ten. The chain couples TRBV4-2 to TRBJ2-5, with 8 bases matching TRBD2. V shed 0 bases, J shed 1 base, and the junction held 1 base outside the gene matches. The CDR3 extends over 15 amino acids. Germline-derived CDR1 and CDR2 are LGHNA and YNFKEQ. CDR3 region: CASSQDRGGQETQYF. In DNA form, the CDR3 reads TGTGCCAGCAGCCAAGATCGGGGGGGCCAAGAGACCCAGTACTTC.